What follows are 8 T cell receptor beta chains derived from one specimen sequenced in a study of T cell responses to AZD1222 COVID-19 vaccine. Only in-frame clones appear in the TCRdb table, and some are missing; sequencing was by immunoSEQ multiplex PCR. Of approximately 140,000 clones in the sample, approximately 89% were seen once. The specimen comprised peripheral blood, sampled on day 0 of AZD1222 vaccination. These receptors were obtained from an adult in good health.

This clone has a handful of counts. This chain links TRBV6-2 or TRBV6-3 with TRBJ2-1; D ambiguous. The CDR3 contains 14 residues. Trimming shortened V by 6 bases and J by 4 bases, and 13 bases separated the two germline ends. Per germline, CDR1 MNHEY and CDR2 SVGEGT. This chain's CDR3 is CASSPGLEYNEQFF. CDR3 in DNA: TGTGCCAGCAGCCCGGGCCTCGAATACAATGAGCAGTTCTTC.

The V call is TRBV6-2 or TRBV6-3, the J call TRBJ2-7, with D possibly TRBD1 on 5 matching bases. The V and J ends lost 0 bases and 5 bases respectively, with 17 bases between them. CDR3 length: 16 residues. CDR1 is MNHEY, CDR2 SVGEGT, per germline. CDR3 DNA sequence: TGTGCCAGCAGTTACTCGTGGGGCAGGGCCCTCCACGAGCAGTACTTC. Its protein product is CASSYSWGRALHEQYF.

A note on this clone: Different DNA sequences within this sample yield the same CDR3. The chain uses TRBV7-2 and TRBJ2-3; TRBD2 is a possible D gene (5 bases). The V and J ends lost 1 base and 5 bases respectively, with 10 bases between them. This CDR3 comprises 14 residues. Germline CDR1 and CDR2: SGHTA and FQGNSA. CDR3 residues: CASSLEGRGDTQYF. CDR3 in DNA: TGTGCCAGCAGCTTAGAGGGCCGGGGAGATACGCAGTATTTT.

The CDR3 DNA sequence: TGTGCCAGCAGTTACTCCAGGGACTATGGCTACACCTTC. As protein: CASSYSRDYGYTF. The rearrangement joins TRBV6-2 or TRBV6-3 to TRBJ1-2; tentatively, D is TRBD1 (5 bases). Germline values: CDR1 MNHEY, CDR2 SVGEGT. V lost 0 bases to trimming and J lost 3 bases, with 5 bases between them. The CDR3 consists of 13 residues.

This chain connects TRBV5-5 to TRBJ1-4; perhaps TRBD1 as D (5 bases). The CDR3 covers 15 residues. V gave up 5 bases and J gave up 3 bases, with 14 bases separating them. CDR1 SGHKS and CDR2 YYEKEE come from the germline V gene (reference sequence). The CDR3 is CASSAQGSANEKLFF. The CDR3 DNA sequence: TGTGCCAGCAGTGCCCAGGGTAGTGCTAATGAAAAACTGTTTTTT.

The chain couples TRBV11-3 to TRBJ1-6; 8 nucleotides align to TRBD1. The CDR3 is 14 amino acids. V gave up 4 bases and J gave up 7 bases; unmatched junction bases: 3. Looked up from germline, CDR1 is SGHNT and CDR2 is YENEEA. The CDR3 bases are TGTGCCAGCAGCTCAGGGGGCCGCAATTCACCCCTCCACTTT. This encodes CASSSGGRNSPLHF. Supplemented by reference TRBV11-3 and TRBJ1-6, the full variable domain reads EAGVVQSPRYKIIEKKQPVAFWCNPISGHNTLYWYLQNLGQGPELLIRYENEEAVDDSQLPKDRFSAERLKGVDSTLKIQPAELGDSAVYLCASSSGGRNSPLHFGNGTRLTVT.

This clone showed up just once. This chain links TRBV6-5 with TRBJ2-2, with D unclear. CDR3 length equals 13 residues. Germline CDR1 is MNHEY and CDR2 is SVGAGI. Trimming cost V 6 bases and J 6 bases, with 11 bases left between them. The CDR3 nucleotides are TGTGCCAGCAGCCTATTCTTCGCCGGGGAGCTGTTTTTT. Translated, it gives CASSLFFAGELFF.

The chain joins TRBV7-9 to TRBJ2-3; 8 positions match TRBD2. The CDR3 runs to 14 residues. Looked up from germline, CDR1 is SEHNR and CDR2 is FQNEAQ (reference sequence). Trimming removed 3 bases from V and 5 bases from J; junction bases left unmatched: 4. CDR3 coding DNA: TGTGCCAGCAGCTTCGGGGGGGCCCAAGATACGCAGTATTTT. Its translation is CASSFGGAQDTQYF.